The entry below describes one T cell receptor beta chain. These data originate in a study of Ad26.COV2.S vaccination and SARS-CoV-2 variants. Assay: immunoSEQ multiplex PCR; the TCRdb copy retains only in-frame clones and omits some. The sample yields around 450,000 clones, roughly 89% seen once. The CDR3 contains 17 residues. Trimming took off 1 base at V and 7 bases at J, with 23 bases between the two ends. The germline CDR1 and CDR2 sequences are SGHAT and FQNNGV. Treatment here: over 15 received Ad26.COV2.S at low or high dose, single or two shots; roughly five received placebo; per-sample allocation not given. Sampling happened 63 days after the first vaccine or placebo injection. Participants' vaccine, an Ad26 vector, delivered Wuhan-strain SARS-CoV-2 spike.

The TCR comes from a person aged 18-65 years who received the Ad26.COV2.S COVID-19 vaccine or a placebo. The chain employs TRBV11-2 and TRBJ2-7; D is possibly TRBD2 (5 bases). The material sequenced was peripheral blood, taken in a trial of Ad26.COV2.S vaccine versus placebo. This CDR3 reads CASSLAYSDPAVEEQYF. CDR3 nucleotide sequence: TGTGCCAGCAGCTTAGCCTACTCTGACCCAGCGGTGGAAGAGCAGTACTTC.